These 24 T cell receptor beta chains originate from one sample sequenced in a study of human T cells and chemical hapten exposure. TCRdb processed the RACE reads anew with MiXCR; each CDR3 protein has one entry. The table has approximately 52,000 distinct CDR3 sequences, 9.4% seen once. The time point denotes: pre-sensitization, week 0. Specified treatment: therapeutic diphenylcyclopropenone sensitization with weekly scalp DPC. The sequencing used whole blood, collected in connection with sensitization to the hapten diphenylcyclopropenone (DPC). The origin of the receptors is a middle-aged woman with alopecia areata. Some clones in this sample may be carry-over from other donors' samples.

This clonotype was seen many times. The V gene is TRBV7-8, the J gene TRBJ2-7; possibly TRBD2 for D (6 bases). The CDR3 has 17 residues. V lost 1 base to trimming and J lost 0 bases, with 16 bases between them. Germline V gives CDR1 SGHVS, CDR2 FQNEAQ. CDR3 amino acids: CASSLGLGGLSSYEQYF. CDR3 bases: TGTGCCAGCAGCTTAGGACTGGGGGGTTTAAGCTCCTACGAGCAGTACTTC.

The rearrangement uses TRBV5-1 and TRBJ1-2; weak D call: TRBD1 (5 bases). The CDR3 covers 14 residues. Trimming left V 4 bases short and J 5 bases short, with 15 bases between. CDR1 and CDR2 (germline): SGHRS, YFSETQ. Written as DNA, the CDR3 is TGCGCCAGCAGCCCCTGGGGAGGGGAATATGGCTACACCTTC. Translated: CASSPWGGEYGYTF. The whole variable domain, filled in from reference TRBV5-1 and TRBJ1-2, reads KAGVTQTPRYLIKTRGQQVTLSCSPISGHRSVSWYQQTPGQGLQFLFEYFSETQRNKGNFPGRFSGRQFSNSRSEMNVSTLELGDSALYLCASSPWGGEYGYTFGSGTRLTVV.

This clonotype was found many times. The V call is TRBV6-6, the J call TRBJ2-5, with 8 nucleotides matching TRBD2. V shed 6 bases, J shed 5 bases, and the junction held 11 bases outside the gene matches. CDR1 MNHNY and CDR2 SVGAGI come from the germline V gene (reference sequence). The CDR3 is made up of 15 amino acids. The CDR3, as DNA: TGTGCCAGCAGCCATACCCCGGGGGGGCTGGAGACCCAGTACTTC. As protein: CASSHTPGGLETQYF.

This clonotype is deemed medium-sized (0.01 to 0.1%). This chain uses TRBV5-1 with TRBJ2-7; a possible D gene is TRBD2 (5 bases). The CDR3 contains 11 residues. Germline V gene data show CDR1 as SGHRS and CDR2 as YFSETQ. V lost 3 bases to trimming and J lost 6 bases, with 7 bases between them. The CDR3 nucleotides are TGCGCCAGCAGCTCCGGACTCGAGCAGTACTTC. Translated: CASSSGLEQYF.

There are many counts of this clonotype. In nucleotides, the CDR3 is TGTGCCAGCAGCTTAGGGACAGGGGGGACTGAGCAGTTCTTC. Amino acid sequence: CASSLGTGGTEQFF. The chain has TRBV11-3 and TRBJ2-1; 10 positions match TRBD1. Unmatched junction bases numbered 3, after V lost 1 base and J lost 9 bases. There are 14 residues in the CDR3. Germline CDR1 is SGHNT and CDR2 is YENEEA.

V and J are TRBV5-1 and TRBJ2-1, with 7 bases that match TRBD1. The V and J ends lost 4 bases and 0 bases, in that order; junction bases with no gene match: 4. The CDR3 is 15 residues long. CDR1 is SGHRS and CDR2 is YFSETQ in the germline V gene. For the CDR3, the DNA is TGCGCCAGCAGCCCGGACAGGCGCTCCTACAATGAGCAGTTCTTC. This codes for CASSPDRRSYNEQFF.

This clonotype has a count of ten or more. The V gene is TRBV9, the J gene TRBJ2-1; 8 bases fit TRBD1. The CDR3 is 13 residues long. V lost 2 bases, J lost 8 bases, and 3 bases stayed unmatched. The germline gives CDR1 SGDLS, CDR2 YYNGEE. The CDR3 DNA reads TGTGCCAGCAGCGTGGACAGGGAAGATGAGCAGTTCTTC. Translated, it gives CASSVDREDEQFF.

The chain has TRBV20-1 and TRBJ2-5, with TRBD2 as a possible D gene (6 bases). Germline values: CDR1 DFQATT, CDR2 SNEGSKA (reference sequence). CDR3 length: 14 amino acids. The V end was cut by 2 bases, the J end by 5 bases, with 15 bases between. The CDR3: CSARHPGLRETQYF. For the CDR3, the DNA is TGCAGTGCTAGACATCCGGGACTTAGGGAGACCCAGTACTTC.

The V call is TRBV7-2, the J call TRBJ2-3; no firm D call. From germline, CDR1 is SGHTA and CDR2 FQGNSA. The CDR3 has 12 amino acids. Trimming removed 5 bases at V and 6 bases at J, with 9 bases between. This CDR3 reads CASSLFTDTQYF. The CDR3 DNA sequence: TGTGCCAGCAGCCTATTCACGGATACGCAGTATTTT.

This clonotype was observed many times. The V call is TRBV6-2 or TRBV6-3, the J call TRBJ1-5; TRBD1 agrees at 9 bases. Germline CDR1 and CDR2: MNHEY and SVGEGT. After removal of 4 bases from V and 5 bases from J, the junction contained 6 bases not matched to a gene. The CDR3 is 15 amino acids. The chain's CDR3 is CASSWDRVLDQPQHF. CDR3 in DNA: TGTGCCAGCAGTTGGGACAGGGTGTTAGATCAGCCCCAGCATTTT.

This clonotype has at least ten counts. The rearrangement joins TRBV20-1 to TRBJ2-3; D call uncertain. Germline V lookup: CDR1 DFQATT, CDR2 SNEGSKA (reference sequence). The CDR3 is 12 amino acids. V was trimmed by 1 base and J by 8 bases, leaving 10 bases between them. The CDR3 region has the DNA TGCAGTGCTAGAGCGCAAGTGGGTACGCAGTATTTT. Its protein is CSARAQVGTQYF.

The chain links TRBV28 to TRBJ2-1; tentatively, D is TRBD2 (6 bases). Germline assignment: CDR1 MDHEN and CDR2 SYDVKM. The CDR3 spans 12 residues. The V and J ends lost 1 base and 9 bases respectively, with 7 bases between them. The CDR3 is CASSLLGGEQFF. The DNA for the CDR3 is TGTGCCAGCAGTTTATTGGGGGGTGAGCAGTTCTTC.

A note on this clonotype: This may arise from a read error, as a much more abundant clone is one base away. V usage is TRBV6-4 and J usage is TRBJ1-1; perhaps TRBD1 as D (6 bases). Trimming left V 3 bases short and J 1 base short, with 6 bases between. This CDR3 comprises 13 residues. Germline-derived CDR1 and CDR2 are MRHNA and SNTAGT. The CDR3 nucleotides read TGTGCCAGCAGTGAACAGGGGAACACTGAAGCTTTCTTT. Translating it yields CASSEQGNTEAFF.

Many counts were recorded for this clonotype. The V gene is TRBV29-1, the J gene TRBJ1-1; possible D gene TRBD1, 6 bases. V dropped 4 bases and J dropped 5 bases, with 14 bases sitting between them. The CDR3 runs 13 residues. Germline assignment: CDR1 SQVTM and CDR2 ANQGSEA. In DNA form, the CDR3 reads TGCAGCGTTGGAAGGCAGGGGATAACTGAAGCTTTCTTT. It encodes CSVGRQGITEAFF.

This clonotype occurred a few times. The V call is TRBV18, the J call TRBJ2-7; D gene unclear. The CDR3 extends over 16 amino acids. Germline V gives CDR1 KGHSH, CDR2 LQKENI. Deletions cut 6 bases from V and 3 bases from J, with 21 bases between. For the CDR3, the DNA is TGTGCCAGCTCCCCCCAGGCGGTAGGGCAAGGCTACGAGCAGTACTTC. It specifies CASSPQAVGQGYEQYF.

This clonotype appeared many times. The CDR3 nucleotides read TGTGCCAGCAGCTTACGGATCTCCTACGAGCAGTACTTC. Translated, it gives CASSLRISYEQYF. The chain has TRBV13 and TRBJ2-7, with D hard to call. Per germline, CDR1 PRHDT and CDR2 FYEKMQ (reference sequence). The CDR3 totals 13 residues. With 2 bases removed from V and 0 bases from J, the gap between germline ends came to 5 bases.

This clonotype was seen many times. The chain uses TRBV7-6 and TRBJ2-2; D gene unclear. The CDR3 runs 15 residues. Deletions cut 3 bases from V and 5 bases from J, with 13 bases between. In germline, CDR1 is SGHVS, CDR2 FNYEAQ. The CDR3 DNA is TGTGCCAGCAGCTTTGGGTCGGCGCAAACCGGGGAGCTGTTTTTT. Its protein is CASSFGSAQTGELFF.

At least ten counts were recorded for this clonotype. The gene calls are TRBV4-2 and TRBJ2-5, with 10 positions matching TRBD2. CDR3 length: 17 residues. In germline, CDR1 is LGHNA, CDR2 YNFKEQ. J gave up 1 base and V 0 bases, and 5 bases lay outside the gene matches. The CDR3 reads CASSQDSGLAVQETQYF. CDR3 bases: TGTGCCAGCAGCCAAGATTCCGGACTAGCGGTCCAAGAGACCCAGTACTTC.

CDR3 DNA sequence: TGTGCCACCAGCAGAGATTCCGGGCTTAACTATGGCTACACCTTC. The encoded protein is CATSRDSGLNYGYTF. V gene TRBV15 combines with J gene TRBJ1-2, with unresolved D. Trimming took off 0 bases at V and 1 base at J, with 9 bases between the two ends. Per germline, CDR1 LNHNV and CDR2 YYDKDF (reference sequence). CDR3 length: 15 amino acids.

This clonotype has ten or more counts. CDR3: CASSYSSSQETQYF. The CDR3 nucleotides are TGTGCCAGCAGTTACTCGTCATCCCAAGAGACCCAGTACTTC. The J gene is TRBJ2-5, the V gene TRBV6-5, with no clear D. Germline V CDR1 and CDR2: MNHEY, SVGAGI. The germline V and J ends were trimmed by 0 bases and 1 base, with 6 bases remaining between them. The CDR3 sequence is 14 residues long.

In this sample, this clonotype turned up many times. The rearrangement joins TRBV2 to TRBJ2-3; D tentatively fits TRBD1 or TRBD2 (5 bases each). Germline V gene data show CDR1 as SNHLY and CDR2 as FYNNEI. V was cut by 5 bases and J by 0 bases, with 12 bases left in between. The CDR3 is made up of 15 amino acids. The CDR3 sequence: CASSTRDESTDTQYF. The CDR3 bases are TGTGCCAGCAGTACCCGGGACGAGAGCACAGATACGCAGTATTTT.

The table lists this clonotype with many counts. The chain uses TRBV7-2 and TRBJ1-2; the D gene is possibly TRBD1 (6 bases). CDR3 size: 14 residues. V lost 2 bases and J lost 2, with 9 bases in between. The germline gives CDR1 SGHTA, CDR2 FQGNSA. Here the CDR3 reads CASSLWTENYGYTF. CDR3 in DNA: TGTGCCAGCAGCTTATGGACAGAGAACTATGGCTACACCTTC.

This clonotype was found many times. V and J are TRBV3-1 and TRBJ1-3; 8 bases agree with TRBD1. There are 15 residues in the CDR3. Trimming cost V 1 base and J 7 bases; bases outside gene matches: 6. The germline V gene has CDR1 LGHDT and CDR2 YNNKEL (reference sequence). The CDR3 loop reads CASSQAGQGSNTIYF. CDR3 DNA sequence: TGTGCCAGCAGCCAAGCTGGACAGGGTTCCAACACCATATATTTT.

This clonotype was observed many times. V gene TRBV5-1 combines with J gene TRBJ1-5; the D gene is possibly TRBD1 (5 bases). V lost 5 bases to trimming and J lost 5 bases, with 14 bases between them. Germline CDR1 is SGHRS and CDR2 is YFSETQ. There are 14 residues in the CDR3. The CDR3: CASRRGVEDQPQHF. The CDR3 nucleotides are TGCGCCAGCAGACGAGGGGTAGAGGATCAGCCCCAGCATTTT.